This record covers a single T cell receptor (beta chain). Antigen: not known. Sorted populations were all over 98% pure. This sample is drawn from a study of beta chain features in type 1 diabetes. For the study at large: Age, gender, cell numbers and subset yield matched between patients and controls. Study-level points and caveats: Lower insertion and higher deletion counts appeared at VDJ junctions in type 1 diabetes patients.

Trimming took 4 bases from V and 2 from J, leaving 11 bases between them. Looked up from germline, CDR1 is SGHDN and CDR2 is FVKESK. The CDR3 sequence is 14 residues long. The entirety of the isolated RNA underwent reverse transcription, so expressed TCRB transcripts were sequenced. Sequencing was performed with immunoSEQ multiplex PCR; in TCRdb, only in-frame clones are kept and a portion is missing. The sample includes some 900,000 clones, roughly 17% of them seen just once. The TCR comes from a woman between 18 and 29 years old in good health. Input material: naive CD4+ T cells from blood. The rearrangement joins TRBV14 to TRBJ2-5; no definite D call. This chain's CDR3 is CASSRTYPQETQYF. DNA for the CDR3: TGTGCCAGCAGCCGGACCTACCCGCAAGAGACCCAGTACTTC.